Listed here is a single T cell receptor beta chain. It has no known antigen specificity. One base away there is no much larger clone; base qualities are not given. V lost 4 bases and J lost 0 bases; the stretch between them is 19 bases long. Its CDR3 holds 18 amino acids, cysteine through phenylalanine. This entry keeps only the CDR3 DNA: 54 bases, framed from base 1. In light of the paper, this sample's time point label describes: patch test 2, 6 weeks after DPC sensitization. Interpreted using the paper, the treatment or condition label stands for: therapeutic diphenylcyclopropenone sensitization with weekly scalp DPC. At every patch-test visit, the blood draw took place before the patch test was put on. To be eligible, patients had to be aged 18 to 70, diagnosed with alopecia and judged suitable for DPC therapy, while pregnant patients were excluded. Total RNA was extracted from unfractionated whole blood that had been collected in Tempus Blood RNA tubes.

Libraries were constructed by RACE. Sequencing took place on a NextSeq 500. Library preparation attached unique molecular identifiers to individual cDNA molecules for quantitative, reproducible TCR counting. Both TCR alpha and TCR beta chains were sequenced from each blood RNA sample. In the authors' own workflow: A median of roughly 99,000 TCRs per sample was observed, with a range of about 23,224 to 750,000. V, J and CDR3 annotation of the TCR reads was performed with the Decombinator software suite. Every sample was subsampled to the same number of TCRs (28,000) for the PS versus PT1 abundance plots. TCRs were defined as expanded if absent before sensitization and observed at least eight times at the 2-week time point. In-frame beta chains were kept once TCRdb had trimmed the public reads at Q25 with fastp and called clones with MiXCR. Rows with one shared CDR3 protein collapse into an entry with the most common genes and DNA. TCRdb's processing, not the authors', yielded these V and J calls. The sample table lists approximately 89,000 distinct CDR3 sequences, 6.5% to 8% of them with a count of one. 1.3% of the sample goes to the ten largest clones.

The data are from a study of human T cells and chemical hapten exposure (dated by TCRdb to the early 2020s). With regard to the full study: For sensitization, 2% DPC in acetone was applied to an approximately 2 cm by approximately 2 cm area of upper inner arm skin. Blood samples were taken from patients before sensitization (week 0) and at 2, 6 and about 24 weeks after DPC sensitization. Most of the patients in the cohort were female, and the cohort covered alopecia areata with under or over 50% scalp involvement, alopecia totalis and alopecia universalis. About 30 alopecia patients provided blood for TCR sequencing at one to four time points (pre-sensitization, 2, 6 and 24 weeks). Throughout the study period of 20 to 30 weeks, patients also received therapeutic DPC doses to the scalp every week. Libraries were pooled for sequencing, and variation in per-sample TCR yields was attributed mainly to small differences in library volumes within the pool. Peripheral blood TCR repertoire changes were tracked in vivo in alopecia patients during primary and secondary sensitization to the hapten diphenylcyclopropenone (DPC). Patch testing on the upper back used Finn chambers containing 0.01% DPC, with scoring done after 6 days according to International Contact Dermatitis Research Group standards. Here is what the overall study found, with its caveats: Expanded TCRs formed significantly more large CDR3 similarity clusters than pre-sensitization or healthy control sets, consistent with antigen-driven responses. After repeated subsampling, the strength of the expansion versus patch-test correlation and the threshold at which it became significant changed. The number of TCRs above 1 in 1000 frequency did not change with DPC sensitization; there was no evidence of global repertoire structure alterations. All patients had alopecia, a presumed autoimmune disease, so their immune response might differ from that of healthy individuals. The number of PT1 expanded TCRs positively correlated with patch test score, significant at thresholds 8, 16 and 32 but not 4.

The sequence links TRBV12-3 or TRBV12-4 to TRBJ2-1; D gene: possibly TRBD2, on 6 matching bases. The clonotype originates from a woman aged 25 to 39 with alopecia areata. Some clones in this sample may be carry-over from other donors' samples. The sequencing here drew on whole blood, taken in connection with sensitization to the hapten diphenylcyclopropenone (DPC). The CDR3 protein: CASSSWAGGASSYNEQFF. The DNA sequence follows: TGTGCCAGCAGTTCGTGGGCGGGCGGGGCCTCCTCCTACAATGAGCAGTTCTTC.